This TCR beta chain was retrieved from a study of neoadjuvant nivolumab and ipilimumab in lung cancer. The V gene lost 2 bases and the J gene lost 6 bases, with 8 bases spanning the gap. Germline-derived CDR1 and CDR2 are MNHNS and SASEGT. The CDR3 is 12 amino acids. The protocol was immunoSEQ multiplex PCR, while the TCRdb copy is restricted to in-frame clones and leaves out a portion. This sample yields 3,000 to 4,000 clones, of which around 80% are seen a single time; approximately 4.8% belongs to the top ten. The V gene is TRBV6-1, the J gene TRBJ2-7, with D unresolved. The source of this sequence is an adult with non-small cell lung cancer. The sequences come from peripheral blood, collected after neoadjuvant nivolumab, alone or with ipilimumab, at or shortly before surgery. The CDR3 protein is CASSERAPEQYF. The CDR3 DNA is TGTGCCAGCAGTGAAAGAGCCCCCGAGCAGTACTTC.